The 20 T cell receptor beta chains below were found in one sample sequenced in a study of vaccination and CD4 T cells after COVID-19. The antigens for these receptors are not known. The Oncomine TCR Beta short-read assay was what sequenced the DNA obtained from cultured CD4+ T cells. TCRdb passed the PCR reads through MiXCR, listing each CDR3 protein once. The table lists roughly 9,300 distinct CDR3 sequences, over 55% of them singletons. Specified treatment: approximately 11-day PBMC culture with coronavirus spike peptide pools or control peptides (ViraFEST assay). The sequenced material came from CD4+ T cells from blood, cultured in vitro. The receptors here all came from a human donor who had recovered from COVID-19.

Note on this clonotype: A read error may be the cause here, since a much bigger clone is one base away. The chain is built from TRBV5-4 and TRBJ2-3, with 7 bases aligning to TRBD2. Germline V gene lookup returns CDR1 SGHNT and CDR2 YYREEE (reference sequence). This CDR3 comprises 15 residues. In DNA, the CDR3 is TGTGTCAGCAGGGCAGGACTAGGGGAAGCAGATACGCAGTATTTT. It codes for CVSRAGLGEADTQYF.

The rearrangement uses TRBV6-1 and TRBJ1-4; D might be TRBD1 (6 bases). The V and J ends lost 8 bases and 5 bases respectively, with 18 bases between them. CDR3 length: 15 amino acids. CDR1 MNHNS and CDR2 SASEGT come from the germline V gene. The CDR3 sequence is CASYSRLTGNEKLFF. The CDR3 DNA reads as TGTGCCAGCTACAGCCGATTAACAGGGAATGAAAAACTGTTTTTT.

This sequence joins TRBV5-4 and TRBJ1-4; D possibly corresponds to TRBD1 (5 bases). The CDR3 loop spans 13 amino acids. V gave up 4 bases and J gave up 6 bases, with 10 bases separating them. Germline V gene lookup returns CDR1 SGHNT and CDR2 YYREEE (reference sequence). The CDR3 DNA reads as TGTGCCAGCAGCGCGGGAGGGGATGAAAAACTGTTTTTT. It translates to CASSAGGDEKLFF.

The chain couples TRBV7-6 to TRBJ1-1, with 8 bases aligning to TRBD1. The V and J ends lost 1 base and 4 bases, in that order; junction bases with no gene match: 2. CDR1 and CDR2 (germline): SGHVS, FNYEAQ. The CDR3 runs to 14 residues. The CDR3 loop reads CASSLVTGATEAFF. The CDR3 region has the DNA TGTGCCAGCAGCTTAGTGACAGGGGCCACTGAAGCTTTCTTT.

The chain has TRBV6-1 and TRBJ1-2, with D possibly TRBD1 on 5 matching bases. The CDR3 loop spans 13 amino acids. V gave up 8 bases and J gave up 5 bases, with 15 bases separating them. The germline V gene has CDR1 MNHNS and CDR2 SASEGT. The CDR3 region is CASGAVPIYGYTF. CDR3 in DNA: TGTGCCAGCGGGGCAGTCCCGATTTATGGCTACACCTTC.

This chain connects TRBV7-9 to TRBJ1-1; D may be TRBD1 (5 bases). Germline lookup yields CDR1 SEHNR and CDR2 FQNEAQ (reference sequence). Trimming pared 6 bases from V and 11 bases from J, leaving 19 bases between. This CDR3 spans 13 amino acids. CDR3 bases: TGTGCCAGCAGTGGACGAGGGGACTTTGGCGCTTTCTTT. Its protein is CASSGRGDFGAFF.

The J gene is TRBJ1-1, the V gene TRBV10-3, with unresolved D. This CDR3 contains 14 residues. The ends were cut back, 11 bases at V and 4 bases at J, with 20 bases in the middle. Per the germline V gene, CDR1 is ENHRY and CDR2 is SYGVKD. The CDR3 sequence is CAAVEGIWSTEAFF. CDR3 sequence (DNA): TGTGCCGCCGTGGAGGGTATTTGGAGCACTGAAGCTTTCTTT.

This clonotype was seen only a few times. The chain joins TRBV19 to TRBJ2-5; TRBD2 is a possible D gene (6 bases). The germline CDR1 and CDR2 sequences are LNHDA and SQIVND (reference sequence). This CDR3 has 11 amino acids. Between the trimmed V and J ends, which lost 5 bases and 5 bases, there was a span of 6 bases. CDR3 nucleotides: TGTGCCAGTAGTCGGGGGGAGACCCAGTACTTC. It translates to CASSRGETQYF.

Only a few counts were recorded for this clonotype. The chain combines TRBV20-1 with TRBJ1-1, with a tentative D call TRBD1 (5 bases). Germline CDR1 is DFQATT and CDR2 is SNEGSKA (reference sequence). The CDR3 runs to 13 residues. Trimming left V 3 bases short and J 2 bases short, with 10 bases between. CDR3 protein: CSASRDGNTEAFF. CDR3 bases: TGCAGTGCTAGCCGGGACGGCAACACTGAAGCTTTCTTT.

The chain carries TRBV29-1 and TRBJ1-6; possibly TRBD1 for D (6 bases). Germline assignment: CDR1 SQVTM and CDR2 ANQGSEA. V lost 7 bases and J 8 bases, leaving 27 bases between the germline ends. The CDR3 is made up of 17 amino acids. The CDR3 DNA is TGCAGCGGCCGAACCCCCACAGGGCTGGGGTTGGATTCACCCCTCCACTTT. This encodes CSGRTPTGLGLDSPLHF.

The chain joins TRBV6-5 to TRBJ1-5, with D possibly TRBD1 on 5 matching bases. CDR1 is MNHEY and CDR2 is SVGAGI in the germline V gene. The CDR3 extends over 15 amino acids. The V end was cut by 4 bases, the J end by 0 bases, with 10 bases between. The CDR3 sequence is CASSWPGGSNQPQHF. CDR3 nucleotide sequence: TGTGCCAGCAGTTGGCCTGGGGGTAGCAATCAGCCCCAGCATTTT.

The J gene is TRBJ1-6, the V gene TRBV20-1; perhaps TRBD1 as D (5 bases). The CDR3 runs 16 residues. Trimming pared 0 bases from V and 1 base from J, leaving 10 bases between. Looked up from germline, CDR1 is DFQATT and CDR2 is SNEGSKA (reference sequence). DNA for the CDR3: TGCAGTGCTAGAGATCTGGGACGATCCTATAATTCACCCCTCCACTTT. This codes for CSARDLGRSYNSPLHF.

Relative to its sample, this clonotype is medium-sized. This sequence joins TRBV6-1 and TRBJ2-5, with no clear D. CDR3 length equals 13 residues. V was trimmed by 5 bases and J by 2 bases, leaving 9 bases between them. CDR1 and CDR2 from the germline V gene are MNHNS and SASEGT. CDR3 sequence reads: CASSKQPQETQYF. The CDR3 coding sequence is TGTGCCAGCAGTAAACAGCCACAAGAGACCCAGTACTTC.

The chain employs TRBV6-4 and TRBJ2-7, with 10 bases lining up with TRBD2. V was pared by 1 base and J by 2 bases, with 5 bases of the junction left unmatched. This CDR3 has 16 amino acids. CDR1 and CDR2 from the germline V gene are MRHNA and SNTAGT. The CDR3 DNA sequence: TGTGCCAGCAGTGACTTACTAGCGGGGCTTACCTACGAGCAGTACTTC. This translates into CASSDLLAGLTYEQYF.

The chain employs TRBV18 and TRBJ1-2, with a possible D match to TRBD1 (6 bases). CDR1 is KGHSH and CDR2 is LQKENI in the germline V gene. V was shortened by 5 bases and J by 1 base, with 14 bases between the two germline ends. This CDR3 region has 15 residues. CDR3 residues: CASSTMDRINYGYTF. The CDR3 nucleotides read TGTGCCAGCTCAACCATGGACAGAATTAACTATGGCTACACCTTC.

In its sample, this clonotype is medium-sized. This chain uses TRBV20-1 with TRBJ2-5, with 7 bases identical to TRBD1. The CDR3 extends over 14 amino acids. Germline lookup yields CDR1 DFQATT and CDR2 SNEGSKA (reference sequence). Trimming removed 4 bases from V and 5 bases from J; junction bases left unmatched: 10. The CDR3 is CSATRLQGWETQYF. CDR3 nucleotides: TGCAGTGCTACACGACTACAGGGGTGGGAGACCCAGTACTTC.

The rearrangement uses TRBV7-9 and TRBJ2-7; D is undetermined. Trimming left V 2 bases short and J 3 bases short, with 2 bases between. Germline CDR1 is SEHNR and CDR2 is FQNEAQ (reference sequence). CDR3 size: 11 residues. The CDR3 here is CASSLNYEQYF. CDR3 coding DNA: TGTGCCAGCAGCTTAAACTACGAGCAGTACTTC.

This chain's CDR3 is CASSFGQNQPQHF. CDR3 nucleotides: TGTGCCAGTAGTTTTGGACAGAATCAGCCCCAGCATTTT. The chain employs TRBV19 and TRBJ1-5, with D possibly matching TRBD1 (6 bases). Germline CDR1 LNHDA, CDR2 SQIVND (reference sequence). CDR3 length equals 13 residues. The V end lost 5 bases, the J end lost 4 bases, and 9 bases lay between the germline ends.

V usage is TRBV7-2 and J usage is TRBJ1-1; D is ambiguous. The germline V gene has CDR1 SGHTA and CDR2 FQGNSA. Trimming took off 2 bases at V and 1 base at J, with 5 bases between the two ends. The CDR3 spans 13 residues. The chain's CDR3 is CASSLLQNTEAFF. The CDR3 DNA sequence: TGTGCCAGCAGCTTATTGCAGAACACTGAAGCTTTCTTT.

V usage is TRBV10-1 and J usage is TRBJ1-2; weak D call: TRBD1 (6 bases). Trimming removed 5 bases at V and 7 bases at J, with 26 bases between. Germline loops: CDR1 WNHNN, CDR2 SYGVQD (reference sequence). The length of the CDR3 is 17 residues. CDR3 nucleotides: TGCGCCAGCAGTATATCTCTCATGAGGGGACATTCAATTGGCTACACCTTC. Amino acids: CASSISLMRGHSIGYTF.